This T cell receptor (beta chain) was retrieved from a study of cytomegalovirus exposure and HLA in healthy donors. Trimming removed 3 bases from V and 0 bases from J; junction bases left unmatched: 4. In germline, CDR1 is MDHEN, CDR2 SYDVKM. The CDR3 totals 16 residues. Primers included in the PCR were 60 Vbeta and 13 Jbeta primers. Assay used: immunoSEQ multiplex PCR; TCRdb lists only in-frame clones, some missing. The sample includes 150,000 to 200,000 clones, around 83% of them seen just once. The chain combines TRBV28 with TRBJ2-4, with 8 nucleotides matching TRBD1. Sequenced material: PBMCs. The receptor's source is a woman in her forties or fifties in good health and CMV-seropositive. CDR3 bases: TGTGCCAGCAGTTTTACAGGGGGACTAGCCAAAAACATTCAGTACTTC. Encoded protein: CASSFTGGLAKNIQYF. The full variable domain, rest sourced from reference TRBV28 and TRBJ2-4, is DVKVTQSSRYLVKRTGEKVFLECVQDMDHENMFWYRQDPGLGLRLIYFSYDVKMKEKGDIPEGYSVSREKKERFSLILESASTNQTSMYLCASSFTGGLAKNIQYFGAGTRLSVL.